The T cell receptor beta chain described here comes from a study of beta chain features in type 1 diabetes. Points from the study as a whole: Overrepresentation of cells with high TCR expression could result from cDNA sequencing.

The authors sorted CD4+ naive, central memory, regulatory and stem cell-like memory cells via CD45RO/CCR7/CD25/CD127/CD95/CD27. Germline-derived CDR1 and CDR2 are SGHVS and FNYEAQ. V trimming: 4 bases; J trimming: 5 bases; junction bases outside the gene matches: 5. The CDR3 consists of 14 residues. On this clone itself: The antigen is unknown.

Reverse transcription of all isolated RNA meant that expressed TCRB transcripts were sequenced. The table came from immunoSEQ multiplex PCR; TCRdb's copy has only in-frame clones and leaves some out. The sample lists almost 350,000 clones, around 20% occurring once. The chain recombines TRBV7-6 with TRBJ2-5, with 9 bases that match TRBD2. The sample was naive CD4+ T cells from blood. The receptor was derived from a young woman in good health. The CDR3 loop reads CASSSGLALETQYF. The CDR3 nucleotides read TGTGCCAGCAGCTCGGGACTAGCTCTGGAGACCCAGTACTTC.